This T cell receptor (beta chain) is drawn from a study of CD8+CD57+ T cells in acquired aplastic anemia. Across the study: Across the sorted CD4+ and CD8+ cells, DNA amounts averaged approximately 3.1 ug. Overall study results and limits: Patients shared 25 to 30 CD8+ CDR3 sequences with controls. Levels of CD8+ Simpson's diversity were not significantly distinct in patients versus controls.

In its sample, this clonotype was seen a few times. The antigen remains undetermined. CDR3 and TCR beta VDJ profiling relied on a genomic DNA template. TCRdb passed the reads through MiXCR, listing each CDR3 protein once. The sample yields about 270,000 distinct CDR3 sequences, 45% to 65% seen once. Trimming cost V 5 bases and J 5 bases; bases outside gene matches: 8. The CDR3 contains 16 residues. Germline lookup yields CDR1 SGHVS and CDR2 FQNEAQ. Input material: sorted CD4+, CD8+, or CD8+CD57+ T cells (not recorded which) from PBMCs. The genes are TRBV7-8 and TRBJ2-5; 13 nucleotides match TRBD2. This clonotype originated in a human donor with severe aplastic anemia or a healthy control (not recorded which). CDR3 region: CASSLTSGGGLETQYF. CDR3 DNA: TGTGCCAGCAGCCTCACTAGCGGGGGGGGGCTTGAGACCCAGTACTTC.